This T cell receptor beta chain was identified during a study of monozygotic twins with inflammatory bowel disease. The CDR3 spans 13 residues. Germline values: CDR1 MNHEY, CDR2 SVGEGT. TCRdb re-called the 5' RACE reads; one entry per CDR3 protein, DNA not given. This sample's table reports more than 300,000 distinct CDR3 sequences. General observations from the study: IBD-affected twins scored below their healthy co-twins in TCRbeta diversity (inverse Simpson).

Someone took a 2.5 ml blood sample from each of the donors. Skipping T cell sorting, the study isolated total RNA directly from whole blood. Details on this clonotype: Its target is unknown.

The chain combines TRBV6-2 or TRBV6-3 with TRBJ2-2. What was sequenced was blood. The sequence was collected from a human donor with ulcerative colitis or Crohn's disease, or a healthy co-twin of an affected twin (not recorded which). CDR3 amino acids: CAIRTWNTGELFF.